One and the same sample provided the 9 T cell receptor beta chains below, sequenced in a study of T cell responses to AZD1222 COVID-19 vaccine. Profiled with immunoSEQ multiplex PCR; TCRdb holds only in-frame clones, not every one. This repertoire shows roughly 120,000 clones, about 90% found once; its top ten account for 14%. The sequences come from peripheral blood, collected on day 0 of AZD1222 vaccination. The source is an adult in good health.

This clone appeared a single time. This chain connects TRBV29-1 to TRBJ2-3; the D is unclear. The CDR3 runs 12 residues. V gave up 5 bases and J gave up 0 bases, with 6 bases separating them. CDR1 is SQVTM and CDR2 is ANQGSEA in the germline V gene. The CDR3 here is CSVHDSTDTQYF. CDR3 nucleotide sequence: TGCAGCGTTCATGATAGCACAGATACGCAGTATTTT.

V is TRBV13 and J is TRBJ2-1, with 7 bases lining up with TRBD1. The germline CDR1 and CDR2 sequences are PRHDT and FYEKMQ (reference sequence). Germline trimming cut 5 bases from V and 5 bases from J; bases unmatched to any gene: 9. The length of the CDR3 is 15 residues. CDR3 nucleotide sequence: TGTGCCAGCAGCCCACCCGACAGGGACAACAATGAGCAGTTCTTC. Its protein is CASSPPDRDNNEQFF.

The CDR3 spells CASSQDREGRLGEKLFF. CDR3 DNA: TGCGCCAGCAGCCAAGATCGTGAGGGGCGCTTAGGTGAAAAACTGTTTTTT. This sequence joins TRBV4-3 and TRBJ1-4; the D gene is possibly TRBD1 (5 bases). Trimming removed 0 bases at V and 7 bases at J, with 18 bases between. Germline CDR1 is LGHNA and CDR2 is YSLEER. The CDR3 spans 17 residues.

The chain combines TRBV11-2 with TRBJ2-3, with no clear D. Deletions cut 5 bases from V and 0 bases from J, with 12 bases between. Germline V gives CDR1 SGHAT, CDR2 FQNNGV. This CDR3 spans 15 amino acids. The CDR3 is CASSHRDTSTDTQYF. CDR3 DNA: TGTGCCAGCAGCCACCGCGACACTAGCACAGATACGCAGTATTTT.

The chain recombines TRBV27 with TRBJ2-5, with 11 nucleotides matching TRBD2. The junction had 2 bases not matched to a gene; V was cut back by 10 bases and J by 4 bases. Germline CDR1 is MNHEY and CDR2 is SMNVEV (reference sequence). CDR3 size: 12 residues. CDR3 loop: CATGLAGETQYF. The CDR3 nucleotides read TGTGCCACTGGACTAGCGGGAGAGACCCAGTACTTC.

The chain employs TRBV2 and TRBJ2-4; 7 bases fit TRBD1. After removal of 6 bases from V and 7 bases from J, the junction contained 9 bases not matched to a gene. CDR1 SNHLY and CDR2 FYNNEI come from the germline V gene. This CDR3 has 14 amino acids. The CDR3 region has the DNA TGTGCCAGCAGGGGGACAGCTACGAAGAACATTCAGTACTTC. It translates to CASRGTATKNIQYF.

The chain links TRBV7-6 to TRBJ2-7, with 12 nucleotides matching TRBD2. Looked up from germline, CDR1 is SGHVS and CDR2 is FNYEAQ. The CDR3 totals 20 residues. The V gene end was trimmed by 5 bases and the J gene end by 3 bases; junction bases not matched to a gene: 20. The CDR3 spells CASSRNRDREGLAGIYEQYF. CDR3 in DNA: TGTGCCAGCAGCCGGAACCGGGACAGGGAGGGACTAGCGGGTATCTACGAGCAGTACTTC.

This CDR3 is CASMWGAAYNEQFF. The CDR3 region has the DNA TGTGCCAGCATGTGGGGGGCGGCCTACAATGAGCAGTTCTTC. The chain recombines TRBV28 with TRBJ2-1; D may match TRBD1 or TRBD2 (6 bases each). Trimming shortened V by 7 bases and J by 2 bases, and 12 bases separated the two germline ends. CDR3 length: 14 residues. CDR1 and CDR2 from the germline V gene are MDHEN and SYDVKM.

The chain recombines TRBV29-1 with TRBJ2-2; TRBD1 matches 8 bases. The CDR3 has 14 amino acids. The V and J ends lost 6 bases and 2 bases, in that order; junction bases with no gene match: 5. Germline CDR1 reads SQVTM; CDR2 reads ANQGSEA. The CDR3 sequence: CSVGQGVNTGELFF. The DNA of the CDR3 is TGCAGCGTCGGACAGGGCGTTAACACCGGGGAGCTGTTTTTT.